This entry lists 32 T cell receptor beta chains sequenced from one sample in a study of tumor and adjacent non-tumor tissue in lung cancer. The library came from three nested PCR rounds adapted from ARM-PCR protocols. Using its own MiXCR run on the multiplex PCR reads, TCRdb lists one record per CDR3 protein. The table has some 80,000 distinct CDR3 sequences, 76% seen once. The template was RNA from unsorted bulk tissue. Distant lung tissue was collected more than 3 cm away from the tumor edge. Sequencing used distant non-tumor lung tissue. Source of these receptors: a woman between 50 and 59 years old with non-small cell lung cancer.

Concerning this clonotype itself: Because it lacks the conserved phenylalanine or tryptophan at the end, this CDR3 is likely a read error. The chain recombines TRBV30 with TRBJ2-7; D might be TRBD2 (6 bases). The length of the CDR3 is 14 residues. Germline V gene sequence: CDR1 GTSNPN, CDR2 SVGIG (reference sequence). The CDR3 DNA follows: TGTGCCTGGAGTCTCTCGGAGGGCCCCTACGGGCAGTACATC. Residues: CAWSLSEGPYGQYI.

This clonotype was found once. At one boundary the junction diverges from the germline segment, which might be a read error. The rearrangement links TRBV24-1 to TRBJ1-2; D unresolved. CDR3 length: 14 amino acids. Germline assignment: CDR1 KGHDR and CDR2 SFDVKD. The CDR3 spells CATSERFTDYGYIF. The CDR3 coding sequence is TGTGCCACTAGTGAGAGGTTTACTGACTATGGCTACATCTTC.

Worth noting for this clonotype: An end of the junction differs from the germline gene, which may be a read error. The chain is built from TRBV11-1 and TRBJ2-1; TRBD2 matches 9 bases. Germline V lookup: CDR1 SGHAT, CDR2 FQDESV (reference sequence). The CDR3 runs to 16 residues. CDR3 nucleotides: TGTGCCAGCAGCCTATATGGGGCTAGCGGGATTGGTGAGCAGTTTTTC. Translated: CASSLYGASGIGEQFF.

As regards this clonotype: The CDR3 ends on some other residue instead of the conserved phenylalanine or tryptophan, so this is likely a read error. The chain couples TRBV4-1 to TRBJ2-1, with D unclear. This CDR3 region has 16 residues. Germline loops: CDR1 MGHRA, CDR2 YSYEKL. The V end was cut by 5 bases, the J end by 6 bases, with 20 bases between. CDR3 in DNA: TGCGCCAGCAGCTCCCTCGGCGGCCCCAGTGGCAATGAGCAGTTCTCC. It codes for CASSSLGGPSGNEQFS.

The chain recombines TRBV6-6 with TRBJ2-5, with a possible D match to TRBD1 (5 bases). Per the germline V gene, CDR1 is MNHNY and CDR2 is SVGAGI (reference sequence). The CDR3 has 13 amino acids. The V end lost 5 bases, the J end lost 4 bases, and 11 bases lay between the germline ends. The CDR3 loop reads CASSPWTLETQYF. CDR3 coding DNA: TGTGCCAGCAGTCCTTGGACACTAGAGACCCAGTACTTC.

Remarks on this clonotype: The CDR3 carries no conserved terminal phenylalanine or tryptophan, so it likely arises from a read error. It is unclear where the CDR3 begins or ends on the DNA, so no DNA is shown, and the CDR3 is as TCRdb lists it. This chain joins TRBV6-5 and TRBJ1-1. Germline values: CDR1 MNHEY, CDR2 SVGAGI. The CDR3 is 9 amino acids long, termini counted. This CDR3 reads CASSRRALI.

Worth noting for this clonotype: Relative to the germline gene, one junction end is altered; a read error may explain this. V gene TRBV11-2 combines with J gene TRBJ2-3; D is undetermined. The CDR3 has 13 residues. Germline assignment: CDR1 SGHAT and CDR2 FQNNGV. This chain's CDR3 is CASNLASIDTQYF. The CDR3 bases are TGTGCCAGCAACTTAGCTAGTATAGATACGCAATATTTT.

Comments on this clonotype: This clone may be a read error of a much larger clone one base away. The CDR3 spells CARSVGYSGNTIYF. The CDR3 DNA follows: TGTGCCCGGAGTGTTGGCTACTCTGGAAACACCATATATTTT. This rearrangement joins TRBV30 to TRBJ1-3; no clear D. CDR3 length: 14 amino acids. Germline CDR1 reads GTSNPN; CDR2 reads SVGIG (reference sequence).

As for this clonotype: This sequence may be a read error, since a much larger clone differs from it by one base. CDR3 nucleotides: TGTGCCAGAAGTTCGACAGGTTATAGCAATCAGCCCCAGCATTTT. Encoded protein: CARSSTGYSNQPQHF. This chain connects TRBV25-1 to TRBJ1-5; the D gene is possibly TRBD1 (6 bases). This CDR3 spans 15 amino acids. With 9 bases removed from V and 0 bases from J, the gap between germline ends came to 15 bases. Germline V lookup: CDR1 MGHDK, CDR2 SYGVNS.

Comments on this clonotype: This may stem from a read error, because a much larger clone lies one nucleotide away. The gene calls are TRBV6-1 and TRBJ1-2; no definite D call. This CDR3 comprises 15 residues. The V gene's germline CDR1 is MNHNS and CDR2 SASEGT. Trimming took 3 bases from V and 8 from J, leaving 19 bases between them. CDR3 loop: CASSDVSGPVEGYTF. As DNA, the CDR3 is TGTGCCAGCAGTGATGTCTCCGGGCCCGTCGAGGGCTACACCTTC.

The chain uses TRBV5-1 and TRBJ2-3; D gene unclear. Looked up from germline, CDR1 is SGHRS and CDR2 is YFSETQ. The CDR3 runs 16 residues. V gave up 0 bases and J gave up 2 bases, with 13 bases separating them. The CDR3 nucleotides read TGCGCCAGCAGCTTGGATCCCGTAGGCCTCACAGATACGCAGTATTTT. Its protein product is CASSLDPVGLTDTQYF.

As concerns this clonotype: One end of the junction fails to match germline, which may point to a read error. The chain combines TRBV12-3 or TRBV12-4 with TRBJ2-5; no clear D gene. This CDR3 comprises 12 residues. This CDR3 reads CASTWVQEAQYF. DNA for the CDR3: TGTGCCAGCACTTGGGTCCAAGAGGCCCAGTACTTC.

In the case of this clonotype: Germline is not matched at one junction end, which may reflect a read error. The CDR3 sequence is CAGSLGALTRTDTQYF. DNA of the CDR3: TGTGCCGGCAGCTTAGGGGCCCTAACTAGGACAGATACGCAGTATTTT. This chain connects TRBV11-2 to TRBJ2-3; D possibly matches TRBD1 or TRBD2 (5 bases each). There are 16 residues in the CDR3. Germline CDR1 is SGHAT and CDR2 is FQNNGV.

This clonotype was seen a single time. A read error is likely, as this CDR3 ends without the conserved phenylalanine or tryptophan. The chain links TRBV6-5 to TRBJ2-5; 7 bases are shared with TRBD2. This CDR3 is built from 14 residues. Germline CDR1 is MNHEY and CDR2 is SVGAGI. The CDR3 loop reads CANSYRGVDETQYC. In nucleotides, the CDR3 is TGTGCCAACAGTTACCGGGGGGTCGATGAGACCCAGTACTGC.

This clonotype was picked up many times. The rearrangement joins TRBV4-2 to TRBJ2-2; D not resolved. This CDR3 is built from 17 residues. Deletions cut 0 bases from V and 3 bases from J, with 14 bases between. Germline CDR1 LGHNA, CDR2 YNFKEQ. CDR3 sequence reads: CASSQDLVTFDTGELFF. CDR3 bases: TGTGCCAGCAGCCAAGATTTGGTGACTTTCGACACCGGGGAGCTGTTTTTT.

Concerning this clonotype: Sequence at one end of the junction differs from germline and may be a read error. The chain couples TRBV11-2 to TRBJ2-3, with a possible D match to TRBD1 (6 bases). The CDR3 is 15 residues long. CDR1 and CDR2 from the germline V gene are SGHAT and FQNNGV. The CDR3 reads CTSTFGPPGDHTQYF. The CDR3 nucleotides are TGTACCAGCACCTTTGGACCCCCAGGGGACCATACGCAGTATTTT.

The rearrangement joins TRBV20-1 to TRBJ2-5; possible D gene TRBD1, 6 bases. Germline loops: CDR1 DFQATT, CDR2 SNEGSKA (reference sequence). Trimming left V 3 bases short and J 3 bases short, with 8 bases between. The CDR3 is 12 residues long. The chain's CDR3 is CSARTGEETQYF. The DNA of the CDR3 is TGCAGTGCTAGGACAGGAGAAGAGACCCAGTACTTC.

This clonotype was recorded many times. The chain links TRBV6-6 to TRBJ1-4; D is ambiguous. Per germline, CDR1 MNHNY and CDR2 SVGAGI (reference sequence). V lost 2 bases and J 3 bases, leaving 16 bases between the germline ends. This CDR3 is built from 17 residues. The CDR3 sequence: CASSYPDPPEANEKLFF. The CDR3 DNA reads TGTGCCAGCAGTTACCCTGACCCACCGGAAGCTAATGAAAAACTGTTTTTT.

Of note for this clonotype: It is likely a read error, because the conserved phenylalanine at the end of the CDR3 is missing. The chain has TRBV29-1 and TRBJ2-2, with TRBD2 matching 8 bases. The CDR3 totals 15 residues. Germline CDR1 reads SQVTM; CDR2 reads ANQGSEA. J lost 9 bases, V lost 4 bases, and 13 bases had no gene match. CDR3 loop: CSVAPPGGNTRELFL. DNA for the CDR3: TGCAGCGTTGCCCCGCCGGGGGGGAATACCCGGGAGCTGTTTCTT.

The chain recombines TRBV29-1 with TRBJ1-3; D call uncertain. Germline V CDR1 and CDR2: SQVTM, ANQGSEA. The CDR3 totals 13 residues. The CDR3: CGGQDNPTNTIYF. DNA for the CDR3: TGCGGCGGCCAGGATAATCCGACAAACACCATATATTTT. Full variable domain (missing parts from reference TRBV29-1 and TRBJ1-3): SAVISQKPSRDICQRGTSLTIQCQVDSQVTMMFWYRQQPGQSLTLIATANQGSEATYESGFVIDKFPISRPNLTFSTLTVSNMSPEDSSIYLCGGQDNPTNTIYFGEGSWLTVV.

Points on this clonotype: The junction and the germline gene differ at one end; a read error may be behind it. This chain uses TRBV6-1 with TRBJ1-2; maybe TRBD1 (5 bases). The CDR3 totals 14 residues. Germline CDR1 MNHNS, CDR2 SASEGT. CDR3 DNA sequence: TGTGCCAGCAGTGAAATCGGGGGGTCCGTAGACTACACGTTC. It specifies CASSEIGGSVDYTF.

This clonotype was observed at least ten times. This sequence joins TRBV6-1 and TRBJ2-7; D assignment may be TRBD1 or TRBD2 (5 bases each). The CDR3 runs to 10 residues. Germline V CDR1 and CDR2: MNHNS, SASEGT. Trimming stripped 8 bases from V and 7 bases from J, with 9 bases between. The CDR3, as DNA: TGTGCCAGCGAGGGGTATGAGCAGTACTTC. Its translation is CASEGYEQYF.

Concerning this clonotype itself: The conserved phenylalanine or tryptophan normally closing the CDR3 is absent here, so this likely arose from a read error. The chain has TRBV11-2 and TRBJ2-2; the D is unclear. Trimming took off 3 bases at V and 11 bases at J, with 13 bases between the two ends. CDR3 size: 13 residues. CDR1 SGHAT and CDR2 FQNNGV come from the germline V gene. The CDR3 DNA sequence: TGTGCCAGCAGCTTCGAGAACAGCGACGAGCTGTTTTTA. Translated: CASSFENSDELFL.

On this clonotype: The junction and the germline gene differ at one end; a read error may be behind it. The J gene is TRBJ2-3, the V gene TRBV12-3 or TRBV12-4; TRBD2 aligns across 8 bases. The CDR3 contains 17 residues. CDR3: CASRPATSAMRADTQYF. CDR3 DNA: TGTGCTAGCAGACCGGCGACTAGCGCGATGAGGGCAGATACGCAGTATTTT.

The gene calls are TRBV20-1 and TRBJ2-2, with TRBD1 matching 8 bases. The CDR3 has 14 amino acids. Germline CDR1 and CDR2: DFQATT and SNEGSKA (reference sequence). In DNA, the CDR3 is TGCAGAGTTAGAACGGACAGGGCGACCGGGGAGCTGTTTTTT. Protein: CRVRTDRATGELFF.

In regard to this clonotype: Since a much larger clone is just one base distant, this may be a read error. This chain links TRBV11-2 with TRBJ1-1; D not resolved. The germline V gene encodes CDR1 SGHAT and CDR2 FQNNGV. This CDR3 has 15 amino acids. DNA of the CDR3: TGTGCCAGCAGCGCCTCACTGGGGAGAGACACTGAAGCTCTCTTT. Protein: CASSASLGRDTEALF.

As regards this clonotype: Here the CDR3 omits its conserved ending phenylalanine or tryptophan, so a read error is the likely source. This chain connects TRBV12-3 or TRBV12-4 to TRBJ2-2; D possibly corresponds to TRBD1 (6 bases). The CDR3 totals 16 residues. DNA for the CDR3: TGTGCCAGCACTTTAGGAACAGGGACAAACACCGGGGAGCTGTTTTCT. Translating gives CASTLGTGTNTGELFS.

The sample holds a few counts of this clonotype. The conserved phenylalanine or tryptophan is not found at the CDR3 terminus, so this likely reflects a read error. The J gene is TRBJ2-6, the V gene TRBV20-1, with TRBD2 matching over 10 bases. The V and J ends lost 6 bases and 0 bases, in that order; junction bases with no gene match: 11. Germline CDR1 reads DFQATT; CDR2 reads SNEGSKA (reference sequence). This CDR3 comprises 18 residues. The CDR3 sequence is CSARSPAGGPSGANVLTL. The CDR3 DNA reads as TGCAGTGCCCGAAGTCCAGCGGGAGGGCCCTCTGGGGCCAACGTCCTGACTCTC.

The CDR3 protein is CASSQDLFGLAGGFEQFF. Here the CDR3 DNA reads TGCGCCAGCAGCCAAGACCTGTTCGGACTAGCGGGAGGCTTCGAGCAGTTCTTC. This sequence joins TRBV4-1 and TRBJ2-7; 14 bases match TRBD2. The assigned J gene may be wrong: the sequence end matches TRBJ2-1 better. The CDR3 length is 18 residues. In germline, CDR1 is MGHRA, CDR2 YSYEKL.

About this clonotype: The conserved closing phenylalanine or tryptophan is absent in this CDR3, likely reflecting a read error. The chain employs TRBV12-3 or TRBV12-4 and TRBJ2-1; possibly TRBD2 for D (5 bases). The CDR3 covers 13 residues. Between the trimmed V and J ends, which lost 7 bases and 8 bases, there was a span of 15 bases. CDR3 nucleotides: TGTGCCAGCAACCTAGGGTCCGGGGATGAGCAGTTCCTC. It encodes CASNLGSGDEQFL.

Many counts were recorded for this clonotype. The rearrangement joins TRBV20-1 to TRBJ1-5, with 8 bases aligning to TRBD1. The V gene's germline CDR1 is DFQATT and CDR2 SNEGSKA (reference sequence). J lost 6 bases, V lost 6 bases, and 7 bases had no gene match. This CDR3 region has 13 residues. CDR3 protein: CSATSTGVQPQHF. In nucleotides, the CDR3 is TGCAGTGCCACATCGACAGGGGTTCAGCCCCAGCATTTT.

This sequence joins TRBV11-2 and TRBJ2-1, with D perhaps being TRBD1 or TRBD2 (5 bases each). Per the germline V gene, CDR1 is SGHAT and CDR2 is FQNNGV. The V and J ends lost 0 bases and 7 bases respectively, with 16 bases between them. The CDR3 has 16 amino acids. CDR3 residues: CASSLEMGRGMNEQFF. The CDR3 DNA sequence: TGTGCCAGCAGCTTAGAGATGGGACGGGGTATGAATGAGCAGTTCTTC.